This T cell receptor beta chain was sequenced during a study of T cell responses to AZD1222 COVID-19 vaccine. Findings and caveats of the study: Seropositive at baseline were only a handful of AZD1222 recipients.

This clone has a count of ten or more. Its antigen remains unidentified. V was trimmed by 0 bases and J by 5 bases, leaving 13 bases between them. Germline loops: CDR1 LGHNA, CDR2 YSLEER. CDR3 length equals 15 residues. The table came from immunoSEQ multiplex PCR; TCRdb's copy has only in-frame clones and leaves some out. The table records some 84,000 clones, roughly 87% of them present only once. The rearrangement links TRBV4-3 to TRBJ1-2; possible D gene TRBD1, 5 bases. The sequences come from peripheral blood, collected 28 days after the second AZD1222 dose. The origin of this receptor is an adult who received the AZD1222 COVID-19 vaccine. The CDR3 loop reads CASSQDRSGPYGYTF. DNA of the CDR3: TGCGCCAGCAGCCAAGATCGGTCAGGGCCGTATGGCTACACCTTC.